The rows below give T cell receptor beta chains drawn from one sample of a study of blood T cell repertoires in COVID-19. TCRdb keeps only in-frame clones here, not all; method: immunoSEQ multiplex PCR. The sample carries some 320,000 clones, approximately 88% recorded once. The sequenced material came from PBMCs or T cells enriched from blood (not recorded which). Source of these receptors: a man aged 55-75 years who had recovered from COVID-19. CDR3s include the opening cysteine and the closing phenylalanine or tryptophan. The D gene is left open where the match is weak. Rows give clone size only sometimes, using once, few, many, or a class for an expanded clone.

j_call v_call clone_size d_call cdr3_aa cdr3_nt
TRBJ2-3 TRBV20-1 NA NA CSASLRRREPDTQYF TGCAGTGCTAGTTTGCGCCGTCGGGAGCCAGATACGCAGTATTTT
TRBJ1-5 TRBV7-2 NA NA CASSLVPQIGQPQHF TGTGCCAGCAGCTTAGTCCCTCAAATCGGTCAGCCCCAGCATTTT
TRBJ2-2 TRBV5-1 NA NA CASSQGLGDYTGELFF TGCGCCAGCAGCCAGGGCTTGGGCGATTACACCGGGGAGCTGTTTTTT
TRBJ2-2 TRBV29-1 NA TRBD2 CSVMLSSGSTGELFF TGCAGCGTTATGTTATCCAGCGGGAGTACCGGGGAGCTGTTTTTT
TRBJ1-3 TRBV24-1 NA TRBD1 CATPWDRRNTIYF TGTGCCACCCCTTGGGACAGACGAAACACCATATATTTT
TRBJ1-4 TRBV18 NA NA CASSPPIPGINEKLFF TGTGCCAGCTCACCACCGATCCCAGGGATTAATGAAAAACTGTTTTTT
TRBJ2-1 TRBV6-5 NA TRBD2 CASSYAGLVYNEQFF TGTGCCAGCAGTTATGCGGGACTAGTCTACAATGAGCAGTTCTTC
TRBJ2-2 TRBV7-9 NA TRBD2 CASSSYWAGGTGDTGELFF TGTGCCAGCAGCTCCTATTGGGCGGGAGGTACCGGGGACACCGGGGAGCTGTTTTTT
TRBJ1-5 TRBV21-1 few NA CASSKGGQLRQPQHF TGTGCCAGCAGCAAAGGGGGACAGCTGAGGCAGCCCCAGCATTTT
TRBJ2-7 TRBV7-2 NA NA CASSDTIFQGRSSYEQYF TGTGCCAGCAGCGACACTATATTCCAGGGCCGAAGCTCCTACGAGCAGTACTTC
TRBJ2-5 TRBV7-9 NA NA CASSLFPGLETQYF TGTGCCAGCAGCTTATTTCCGGGATTAGAGACCCAGTACTTC
TRBJ2-3 TRBV29-1 once NA CSVGRAGGTDTQYF TGCAGCGTTGGGCGGGCAGGGGGCACAGATACGCAGTATTTT
TRBJ2-1 TRBV4-1 NA TRBD2 CASSPGSGRADNEQFF TGCGCCAGCAGCCCAGGGAGCGGGAGGGCCGACAATGAGCAGTTCTTC
TRBJ1-2 TRBV28 NA NA CASSLQGYGYTF TGTGCCAGCAGTCTACAGGGTTATGGCTACACCTTC